The entry below gives a single T cell receptor (beta chain) sequence along with its context. The treatment was: preoperative locoregional IRX-2 cytokine immunotherapy. The record originates from a study of preoperative IRX-2 immunotherapy in early breast cancer. The protocol was immunoSEQ multiplex PCR, while the TCRdb copy is restricted to in-frame clones and leaves out a portion. The table includes roughly 30,000 clones, roughly 87% detected once. CDR3 length: 15 residues. With V trimmed by 5 bases and J by 1 base, 5 bases remained unmatched. Germline loops: CDR1 LNHDA, CDR2 SQIVND (reference sequence).

Sequenced here: lymph node tissue, sampled from a patient treated with IRX-2 immunotherapy. The chain uses TRBV19 and TRBJ1-5, with 7 bases matching TRBD1. This TCR was sampled from a human donor with breast cancer. The DNA of the CDR3 is TGTGCCAGTAGTCGGGACAGATCAAGCAATCAGCCCCAGCATTTT. Amino acid sequence: CASSRDRSSNQPQHF.